These 31 T cell receptor beta chains came from one sample sequenced in a study of blood T cell repertoires in COVID-19. The table came from immunoSEQ multiplex PCR; TCRdb's copy has only in-frame clones and leaves some out. Of about 39,000 clones listed, approximately 78% are singletons. The sample taken for sequencing was peripheral blood. These receptor sequences come from a man aged 55 to 70 in a cohort sampled during active COVID-19.

The genes are TRBV25-1 and TRBJ2-1; a weak D match, TRBD2 (6 bases). The CDR3 contains 13 residues. The V gene's germline CDR1 is MGHDK and CDR2 SYGVNS. The V end was cut by 7 bases, the J end by 8 bases, with 15 bases between. The CDR3 sequence: CASKFRGTDEQFF. CDR3 DNA: TGTGCCAGCAAGTTCCGCGGGACCGATGAGCAGTTCTTC.

This clone was seen only a few times. This chain links TRBV28 with TRBJ2-2; 7 bases align to TRBD2. Trimming cost V 6 bases and J 3 bases; bases outside gene matches: 7. Per germline, CDR1 MDHEN and CDR2 SYDVKM. CDR3 length equals 15 residues. The CDR3 coding sequence is TGTGCCAGCAGAACTAGCGAGACGGACACCGGGGAGCTGTTTTTT. The encoded protein is CASRTSETDTGELFF. Using reference TRBV28 and TRBJ2-2 for the parts outside the CDR3, the full variable domain is DVKVTQSSRYLVKRTGEKVFLECVQDMDHENMFWYRQDPGLGLRLIYFSYDVKMKEKGDIPEGYSVSREKKERFSLILESASTNQTSMYLCASRTSETDTGELFFGEGSRLTVL.

The chain is built from TRBV7-2 and TRBJ1-3; D might be TRBD1 (6 bases). The germline V gene has CDR1 SGHTA and CDR2 FQGNSA. The germline V and J ends were trimmed by 1 base and 0 bases, with 10 bases remaining between them. This CDR3 has 16 residues. CDR3 in amino acids: CASSLGGRGSGNTIYF. The CDR3, as DNA: TGTGCCAGCAGCTTAGGAGGCAGGGGCTCTGGAAACACCATATATTTT.

This clone was detected only a few times. The chain combines TRBV6-2 or TRBV6-3 with TRBJ2-5, with 10 positions matching TRBD2. Per the germline V gene, CDR1 is MNHEY and CDR2 is SVGEGT. With 0 bases clipped from V and 4 bases from J, the junction kept 11 bases outside the gene matches. The CDR3 extends over 18 amino acids. The CDR3 bases are TGTGCCAGCAGTTACTCCCCATTAGCGGGGGGCTCTCGAGAGACCCAGTACTTC. Its translation: CASSYSPLAGGSRETQYF.

This clone appeared a single time. The chain is built from TRBV6-5 and TRBJ1-4, with D perhaps matching TRBD1 (5 bases). The CDR3 spans 13 residues. Germline values: CDR1 MNHEY, CDR2 SVGAGI. V lost 7 bases and J lost 4, with 10 bases in between. CDR3 nucleotide sequence: TGTGCCAGCAAAGAGACAGTTAATGAAAAACTGTTTTTT. Its translation: CASKETVNEKLFF.

The V gene is TRBV6-5, the J gene TRBJ1-4, with D hard to call. The CDR3 sequence is 15 residues long. Deletions cut 0 bases from V and 7 bases from J, with 12 bases between. Per the germline V gene, CDR1 is MNHEY and CDR2 is SVGAGI. CDR3 in amino acids: CASSYSRRPFEKLFF. DNA of the CDR3: TGTGCCAGCAGTTACTCGCGGAGGCCTTTTGAAAAACTGTTTTTT.

The gene calls are TRBV3-1 (or the pseudogene TRBV3-2) and TRBJ1-3, with D possibly TRBD1 on 5 matching bases. Germline assignment: CDR1 LGHDT and CDR2 YNNKEL (reference sequence). This CDR3 comprises 15 residues. V gave up 3 bases and J gave up 7 bases, with 16 bases separating them. CDR3 DNA: TGTGCCAGCAGCCACGGCGGGACCCGAGGGAACACCATATATTTT. It yields the protein CASSHGGTRGNTIYF.

This rearrangement joins TRBV10-3 to TRBJ2-2; TRBD2 matches 10 bases. The germline V gene encodes CDR1 ENHRY and CDR2 SYGVKD. Trimming took 2 bases from V and 9 from J; bases not matched to a gene: 3. The CDR3 totals 14 residues. The CDR3: CAISEASGGRELFF. DNA for the CDR3: TGTGCCATCAGTGAGGCTAGCGGGGGCCGGGAGCTGTTTTTT.

In this sample, this clone turned up once. The chain has TRBV9 and TRBJ2-3; 9 bases are a match to TRBD1. The CDR3 totals 15 residues. The junction had 3 bases not matched to a gene; V was cut back by 0 bases and J by 4 bases. Germline-derived CDR1 and CDR2 are SGDLS and YYNGEE. DNA for the CDR3: TGTGCCAGCAGCGTAGAGGGACAGGGCGCAGATACGCAGTATTTT. It yields the protein CASSVEGQGADTQYF.

The chain combines TRBV2 with TRBJ2-5, with 8 bases fitting TRBD2. This CDR3 is built from 14 residues. Germline CDR1 is SNHLY and CDR2 is FYNNEI. After removal of 4 bases from V and 2 bases from J, the junction contained 3 bases not matched to a gene. CDR3 loop: CASSAPSGQETQYF. CDR3 sequence (DNA): TGTGCCAGCAGTGCCCCTAGCGGGCAAGAGACCCAGTACTTC. Filled out from reference TRBV2 and TRBJ2-5, the complete variable domain reads EPEVTQTPSHQVTQMGQEVILRCVPISNHLYFYWYRQILGQKVEFLVSFYNNEISEKSEIFDDQFSVERPDGSNFTLKIRSTKLEDSAMYFCASSAPSGQETQYFGPGTRLLVL.

This chain uses TRBV2 with TRBJ1-2; TRBD1 might be the D (5 bases). Between the trimmed V and J ends, which lost 7 bases and 1 base, there was a span of 10 bases. The CDR3 runs 13 residues. Germline V gene sequence: CDR1 SNHLY, CDR2 FYNNEI. The CDR3 DNA sequence: TGTGCCAGCAATCAACAGGTTAACTATGGCTACACCTTC. It yields the protein CASNQQVNYGYTF.

The V gene is TRBV7-2, the J gene TRBJ2-1; D remains ambiguous. The CDR3 contains 15 residues. The V gene's germline CDR1 is SGHTA and CDR2 FQGNSA. Trimming cost V 3 bases and J 0 bases, with 9 bases left between them. The CDR3, as DNA: TGTGCCAGCAGCTTTAGCCAGAGCTCCTACAATGAGCAGTTCTTC. It translates to CASSFSQSSYNEQFF.

This clone has more than one count but fewer than ten. J is TRBJ1-5 and V is TRBV9, with D unclear. V lost 3 bases to trimming and J lost 0 bases, with 7 bases between them. The CDR3 has 14 amino acids. Germline V gene sequence: CDR1 SGDLS, CDR2 YYNGEE. DNA of the CDR3: TGTGCCAGCAGCGCAACATATAGCAATCAGCCCCAGCATTTT. Its protein product is CASSATYSNQPQHF. Together with reference TRBV9 and TRBJ1-5, the CDR3 gives the full variable domain: DSGVTQTPKHLITATGQRVTLRCSPRSGDLSVYWYQQSLDQGLQFLIQYYNGEERAKGNILERFSAQQFPDLHSELNLSSLELGDSALYFCASSATYSNQPQHFGDGTRLSIL.

This chain connects TRBV13 to TRBJ1-2; D is unclear. Trimming stripped 6 bases from V and 5 bases from J, with 16 bases between. Per germline, CDR1 PRHDT and CDR2 FYEKMQ (reference sequence). The CDR3 has 14 residues. The CDR3 here is CASREGSVGYGYTF. CDR3 sequence (DNA): TGTGCCAGCAGGGAGGGATCTGTGGGGTATGGCTACACCTTC.

This clone was seen a handful of times. This chain joins TRBV7-9 and TRBJ1-2; 9 bases map to TRBD1. The germline V gene encodes CDR1 SEHNR and CDR2 FQNEAQ (reference sequence). The trim removed 3 bases at V and 4 bases at J, leaving 6 bases unmatched. The CDR3 consists of 15 residues. CDR3 sequence (DNA): TGTGCCAGCAGCTTCGGGACAGGGTTTCGCTATGGCTACACCTTC. It encodes CASSFGTGFRYGYTF.

The chain uses TRBV3-1 (or the pseudogene TRBV3-2) and TRBJ1-5; 7 nucleotides align to TRBD1. V trimming: 3 bases; J trimming: 4 bases; junction bases outside the gene matches: 18. The CDR3 consists of 19 residues. The germline V gene encodes CDR1 LGHDT and CDR2 YNNKEL (reference sequence). The CDR3 DNA is TGTGCCAGCAGCCAGCCGTTTTCCCTCTGGCAGGGGGAGAATCAGCCCCAGCATTTT. Residues: CASSQPFSLWQGENQPQHF.

The V call is TRBV5-6, the J call TRBJ1-6; D might be TRBD1 (6 bases). The CDR3 has 15 amino acids. V lost 4 bases and J lost 2, with 10 bases in between. CDR1 is SGHDT, CDR2 YYEEEE, per germline. CDR3 protein: CASSRGGAYNSPLHF. In DNA form, the CDR3 reads TGTGCCAGCAGCAGGGGGGGCGCCTATAATTCACCCCTCCACTTT.

The chain combines TRBV27 with TRBJ2-1; 9 nucleotides line up with TRBD1. The CDR3 totals 15 residues. The V gene end was trimmed by 6 bases and the J gene end by 4 bases; junction bases not matched to a gene: 7. The V gene's germline CDR1 is MNHEY and CDR2 SMNVEV (reference sequence). As DNA, the CDR3 is TGTGCCAGCAGCCTGGGACAGGGAACATACAATGAGCAGTTCTTC. Protein sequence: CASSLGQGTYNEQFF.

This clone was detected only a few times. The V call is TRBV19, the J call TRBJ1-5, with D tentatively TRBD1 (6 bases). V was pared by 6 bases and J by 4 bases, with 13 bases between. The CDR3 contains 14 residues. Germline lookup yields CDR1 LNHDA and CDR2 SQIVND (reference sequence). The CDR3 nucleotides read TGTGCCAGTAGCATGGGGGCAGGAAATCAGCCCCAGCATTTT. Protein: CASSMGAGNQPQHF.

In this sample, this clone turned up once. This sequence joins TRBV6-5 and TRBJ2-7, with D perhaps TRBD1 (6 bases). CDR3 length: 14 amino acids. CDR1 and CDR2 from the germline V gene are MNHEY and SVGAGI. The V end was cut by 2 bases, the J end by 2 bases, with 10 bases between. The CDR3 DNA reads TGTGCCAGCAGTTACGGAAGGGGGACCTACGAGCAGTACTTC. Its protein is CASSYGRGTYEQYF.

The CDR3 spells CASNQNRGGNQPQHF. In nucleotides, the CDR3 is TGTGCCAGCAATCAAAACAGGGGCGGCAATCAGCCCCAGCATTTT. The chain combines TRBV6-5 with TRBJ1-5; 7 bases map to TRBD1. The V and J ends lost 7 bases and 2 bases, in that order; junction bases with no gene match: 8. CDR3 size: 15 residues. The germline gives CDR1 MNHEY, CDR2 SVGAGI.

This clone came up a few times. The chain links TRBV13 to TRBJ2-7, with 10 bases fitting TRBD1. The CDR3 covers 15 residues. Germline V lookup: CDR1 PRHDT, CDR2 FYEKMQ (reference sequence). V shed 2 bases, J shed 5 bases, and the junction held 6 bases outside the gene matches. The CDR3 DNA follows: TGTGCCAGCAGCTTAAGGGGGACAGGGGTAAACGAGCAGTACTTC. Translating it yields CASSLRGTGVNEQYF.

The chain employs TRBV28 and TRBJ2-7; D possibly corresponds to TRBD2 (7 bases). The CDR3 consists of 13 residues. V lost 10 bases, J lost 2 bases, and 15 bases lay in between. Germline V gene lookup returns CDR1 MDHEN and CDR2 SYDVKM. CDR3 DNA sequence: TGTGCCACCCGAGGGGGGGGAGCCTACGAGCAGTACTTC. As protein: CATRGGGAYEQYF.

This rearrangement joins TRBV4-1 to TRBJ2-7; 8 nucleotides agree with TRBD1. The germline CDR1 and CDR2 sequences are MGHRA and YSYEKL. The V gene end was trimmed by 4 bases and the J gene end by 0 bases; junction bases not matched to a gene: 14. The CDR3 contains 18 residues. The CDR3 DNA is TGCGCCAGCAGCCGTCTTCCCAAGGTGGGACAGGTCTCCTACGAGCAGTACTTC. The encoded protein is CASSRLPKVGQVSYEQYF.

This clone has just one count. CDR3 DNA sequence: TGTGCAAGTCGCTTAGCGATGACTAGCGGGGAAGAGACCCAGTACTTC. Protein sequence: CASRLAMTSGEETQYF. This chain uses TRBV12-2 with TRBJ2-5; the table's TRBD2 call for D was not verified on the DNA. TRBV12-2 has pseudogene status. This CDR3 is built from 16 residues.

The gene calls are TRBV15 and TRBJ2-7, with 12 nucleotides matching TRBD2. The CDR3 length is 14 residues. Germline assignment: CDR1 LNHNV and CDR2 YYDKDF (reference sequence). V gave up 3 bases and J gave up 6 bases; unmatched junction bases: 3. For the CDR3, the DNA is TGTGCCACCAGCAGCGGACTAGCGGGGCGCGAGCAGTACTTC. It specifies CATSSGLAGREQYF.

This chain uses TRBV27 with TRBJ2-3, with D possibly being TRBD2 (5 bases). Germline CDR1 MNHEY, CDR2 SMNVEV (reference sequence). The CDR3 contains 15 residues. Between the trimmed V and J ends, which lost 5 bases and 7 bases, there was a span of 19 bases. DNA of the CDR3: TGTGCCAGCAGTCTTTTTTTGGCTAGCTCAAATACGCAGTATTTT. It yields the protein CASSLFLASSNTQYF.

The chain is built from TRBV29-1 and TRBJ1-1, with 9 bases aligning to TRBD1. The CDR3 is 13 amino acids. From germline, CDR1 is SQVTM and CDR2 ANQGSEA. Trimming took 6 bases from V and 4 from J; bases not matched to a gene: 6. The CDR3 bases are TGCAGCGTCACAGGGGGCGGGGGCACTGAAGCTTTCTTT. It yields the protein CSVTGGGGTEAFF.

The V gene is TRBV5-4, the J gene TRBJ2-1; unclear D gene. The CDR3 consists of 12 residues. V lost 0 bases and J 8 bases, leaving 6 bases between the germline ends. Germline CDR1 is SGHNT and CDR2 is YYREEE (reference sequence). The chain's CDR3 is CASSLVGHEQFF. DNA of the CDR3: TGTGCCAGCAGCTTGGTGGGCCATGAGCAGTTCTTC.

This clone was counted between two and nine times. The chain has TRBV2 and TRBJ1-3, with 9 positions matching TRBD1. Per germline, CDR1 SNHLY and CDR2 FYNNEI. After removal of 1 base from V and 0 bases from J, the junction contained 1 base not matched to a gene. The CDR3 consists of 16 residues. The CDR3 coding sequence is TGTGCCAGCAGTGAAGGGACAGGGGTCTCTGGAAACACCATATATTTT. It codes for CASSEGTGVSGNTIYF.

The chain is built from TRBV5-1 and TRBJ2-3; 10 nucleotides agree with TRBD2. J gave up 2 bases and V 2 bases, and 2 bases lay outside the gene matches. CDR1 and CDR2 (germline): SGHRS, YFSETQ. The CDR3 is 15 residues long. The CDR3 nucleotides are TGCGCCAGCAGCTTACTAGCGGGGAACACAGATACGCAGTATTTT. It specifies CASSLLAGNTDTQYF.